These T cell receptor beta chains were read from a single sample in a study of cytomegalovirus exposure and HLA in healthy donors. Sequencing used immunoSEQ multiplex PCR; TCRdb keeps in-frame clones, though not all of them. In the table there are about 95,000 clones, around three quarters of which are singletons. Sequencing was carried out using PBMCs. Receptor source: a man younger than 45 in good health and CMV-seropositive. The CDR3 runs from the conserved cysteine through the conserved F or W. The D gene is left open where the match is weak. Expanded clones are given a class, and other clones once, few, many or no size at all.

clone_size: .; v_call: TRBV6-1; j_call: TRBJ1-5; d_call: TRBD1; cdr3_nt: TGTGCCAGCAGCCCTGACAGGGGCAGGGAGCCCCAGCATTTT; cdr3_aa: CASSPDRGREPQHF
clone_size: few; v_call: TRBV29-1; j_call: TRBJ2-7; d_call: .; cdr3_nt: TGCAGCGTTGCCGACAGGAACTCCTACGAGCAGTACTTC; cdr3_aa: CSVADRNSYEQYF
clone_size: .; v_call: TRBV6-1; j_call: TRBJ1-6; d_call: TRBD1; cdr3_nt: TGTGCTGCGGGACAGATCTATAATTCACCCCTCCACTTT; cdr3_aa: CAAGQIYNSPLHF
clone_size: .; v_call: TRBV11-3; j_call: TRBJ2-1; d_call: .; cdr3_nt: TGTGCCAGCAGCTTTACAGGGAATGAGCAGTTCTTC; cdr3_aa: CASSFTGNEQFF
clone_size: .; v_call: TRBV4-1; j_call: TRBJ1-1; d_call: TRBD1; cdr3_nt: TGCGCCAGCAGCCAAGTACAGGGGGGGAACACTGAAGCTTTCTTT; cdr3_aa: CASSQVQGGNTEAFF
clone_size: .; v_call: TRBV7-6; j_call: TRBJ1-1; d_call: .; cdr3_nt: TGTGCCAGCAGCCCAGGGTACACTGAAGCTTTCTTT; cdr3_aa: CASSPGYTEAFF
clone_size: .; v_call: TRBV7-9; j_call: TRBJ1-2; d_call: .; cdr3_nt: TGTGCCAGCAGCTTAAAGGGGGACTATGGCTACACCTTC; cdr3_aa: CASSLKGDYGYTF
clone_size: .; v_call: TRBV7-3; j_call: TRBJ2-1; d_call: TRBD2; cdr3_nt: TGTGCCAGCAGCTTAAGTGCGGGGGGCTCCAATGAGCAGTTCTTC; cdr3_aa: CASSLSAGGSNEQFF
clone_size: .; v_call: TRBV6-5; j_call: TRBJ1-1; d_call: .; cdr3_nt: TGTGCCAGCGCCGGGAGCACTGAAGCTTTCTTT; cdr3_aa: CASAGSTEAFF
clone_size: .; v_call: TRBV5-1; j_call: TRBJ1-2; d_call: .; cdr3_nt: TGCGCCAGCAGCTTGGAAGGGGGGGCGAATAACTATGGCTACACCTTC; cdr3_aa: CASSLEGGANNYGYTF
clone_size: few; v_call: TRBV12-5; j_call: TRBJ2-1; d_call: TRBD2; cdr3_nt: TGTGCTAGTGGCGGCGGGTTTGCGGGGGGTAGCGAGCAGTTCTTC; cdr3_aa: CASGGGFAGGSEQFF
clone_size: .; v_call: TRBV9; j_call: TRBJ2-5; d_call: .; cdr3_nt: TGTGCCAGCAGCGTAGGTGGCGGCGGGGAGCAGTACTTC; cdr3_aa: CASSVGGGGEQYF
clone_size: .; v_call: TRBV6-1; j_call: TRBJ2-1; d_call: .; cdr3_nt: TGTGCCAGCAGTGACCAAGCCCTCTGGAGCGGGCTCTACAATGAGCAGTTCTTC; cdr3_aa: CASSDQALWSGLYNEQFF
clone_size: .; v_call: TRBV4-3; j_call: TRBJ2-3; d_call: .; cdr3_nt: TGCGCCAGCAGCCCAGGGACTTTGACAGATACGCAGTATTTT; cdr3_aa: CASSPGTLTDTQYF
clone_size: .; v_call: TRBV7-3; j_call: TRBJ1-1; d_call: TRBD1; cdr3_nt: TGTGCCAGCAGCTCACAGGGGACGAACACTGAAGCTTTCTTT; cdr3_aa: CASSSQGTNTEAFF
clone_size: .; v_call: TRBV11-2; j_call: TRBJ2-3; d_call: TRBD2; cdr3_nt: TGTGCCAGCAGCCCCTTAGCGGGAGGGTTAGATACGCAGTATTTT; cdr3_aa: CASSPLAGGLDTQYF
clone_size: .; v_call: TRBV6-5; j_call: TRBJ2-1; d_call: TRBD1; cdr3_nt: TGTGCCAGCAGGAGGACAGGGAACTACAATGAGCAGTTCTTC; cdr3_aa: CASRRTGNYNEQFF
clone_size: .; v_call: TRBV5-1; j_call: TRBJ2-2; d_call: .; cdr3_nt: TGCGCCAGCAGCTTCGGGGCGAACACCGGGGAGCTGTTTTTT; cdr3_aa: CASSFGANTGELFF
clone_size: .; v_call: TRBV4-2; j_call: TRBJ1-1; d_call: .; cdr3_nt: TGTGCCAGCAGCCAAGATATCGACACTGAAGCTTTCTTT; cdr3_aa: CASSQDIDTEAFF
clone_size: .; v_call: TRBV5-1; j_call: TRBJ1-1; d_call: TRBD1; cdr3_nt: TGCGCCAGCGGGACTGACAGGGGAGAAGCTTTCTTT; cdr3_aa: CASGTDRGEAFF
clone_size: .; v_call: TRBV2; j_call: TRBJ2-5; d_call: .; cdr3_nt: TGTGCCAGCAGTCCCGGACAGCCCGGACAGTACTTC; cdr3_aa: CASSPGQPGQYF
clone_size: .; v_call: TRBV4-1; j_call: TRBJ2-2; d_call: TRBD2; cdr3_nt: TGCGCCAGCAGCCAAGCTGCGGGGGGGAACACCGGGGAGCTGTTTTTT; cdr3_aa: CASSQAAGGNTGELFF
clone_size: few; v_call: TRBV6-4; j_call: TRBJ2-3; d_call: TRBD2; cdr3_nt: TGTGCCAGCAGTGACTCTCGCGGGGGGGCAGATACGCAGTATTTT; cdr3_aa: CASSDSRGGADTQYF
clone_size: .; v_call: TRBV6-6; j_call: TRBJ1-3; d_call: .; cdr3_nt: TGTGCCAGCCTCGGGGAAAGCTCTGGAAACACCATATATTTT; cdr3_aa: CASLGESSGNTIYF
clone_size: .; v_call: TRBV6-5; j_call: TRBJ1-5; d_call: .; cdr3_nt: TGTGCCAGCAGTTACGGGCCCTATCAGCCCCAGCATTTT; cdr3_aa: CASSYGPYQPQHF
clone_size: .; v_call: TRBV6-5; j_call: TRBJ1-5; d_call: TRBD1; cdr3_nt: TGTGCCAGCAGCTTTGGGGACAGTAGCAATCAGCCCCAGCATTTT; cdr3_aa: CASSFGDSSNQPQHF
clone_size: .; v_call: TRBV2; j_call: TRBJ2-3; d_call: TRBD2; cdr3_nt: TGTGCCAGCAGGCCCGGGACGAGCGGGGGCACAGATACGCAGTATTTT; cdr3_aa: CASRPGTSGGTDTQYF
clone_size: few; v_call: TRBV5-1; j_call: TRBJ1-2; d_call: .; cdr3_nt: TGCGCCAGCAGTCTGATACAGGGCAACTATGGCTACACCTTC; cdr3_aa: CASSLIQGNYGYTF
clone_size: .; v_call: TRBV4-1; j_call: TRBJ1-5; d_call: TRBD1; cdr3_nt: TGCGCCAGCAGCCTTGGACAGGGGCCCGTGGGCAATCAGCCCCAGCATTTT; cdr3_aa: CASSLGQGPVGNQPQHF
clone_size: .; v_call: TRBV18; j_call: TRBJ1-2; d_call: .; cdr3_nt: TGTGCCAGCTCACCCCCTCAGGGATACGGCTATGGCTACACCTTC; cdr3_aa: CASSPPQGYGYGYTF
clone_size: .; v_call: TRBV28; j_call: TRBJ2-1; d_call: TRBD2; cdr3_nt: TGTGCCAGCAGTTTTGGCGGGAGCTCCTACAATGAGCAGTTCTTC; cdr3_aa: CASSFGGSSYNEQFF
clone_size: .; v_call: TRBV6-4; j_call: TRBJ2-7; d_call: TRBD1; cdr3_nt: TGTGCCAGCAGTGACCTAAGTTGGGGACAGGGCCCTATTGAGCAGTACTTC; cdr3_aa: CASSDLSWGQGPIEQYF
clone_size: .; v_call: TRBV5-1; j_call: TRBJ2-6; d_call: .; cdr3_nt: TGCGCCAGCAGCTTGGATCAGGGCCCTCACTCTGGGGCCAACGTCCTGACTTTC; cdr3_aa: CASSLDQGPHSGANVLTF
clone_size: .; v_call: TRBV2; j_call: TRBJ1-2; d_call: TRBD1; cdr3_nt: TGTGCCAGCAGTCAGGGACAGGGGGCTGTCTATGGCTACACCTTC; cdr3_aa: CASSQGQGAVYGYTF
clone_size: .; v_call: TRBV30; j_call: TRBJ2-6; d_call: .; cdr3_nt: TGTGCCTTGGCTGGCTCTGGGGCCAACGTCCTGACTTTC; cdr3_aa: CALAGSGANVLTF
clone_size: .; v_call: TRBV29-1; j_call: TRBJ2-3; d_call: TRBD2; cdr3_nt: TGCAGCGCCATGCCGACTAGCGGGAGAGCAGATACGCAGTATTTT; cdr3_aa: CSAMPTSGRADTQYF
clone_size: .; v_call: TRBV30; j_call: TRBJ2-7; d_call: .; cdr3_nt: TGTGCCTGGAGTTTGGCAGGAGGTCTCGAGCAGTACTTC; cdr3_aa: CAWSLAGGLEQYF
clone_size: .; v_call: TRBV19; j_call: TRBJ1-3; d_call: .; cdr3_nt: TGTGCCAGTACCTTCGGTAGAAGTGCCGGAAACACCATATATTTT; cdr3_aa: CASTFGRSAGNTIYF
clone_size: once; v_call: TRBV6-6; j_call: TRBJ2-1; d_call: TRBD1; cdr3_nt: TGTGCCAGCAGCTTCCCGGGACAGGGCGGGGAGCAGTTCTTC; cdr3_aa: CASSFPGQGGEQFF